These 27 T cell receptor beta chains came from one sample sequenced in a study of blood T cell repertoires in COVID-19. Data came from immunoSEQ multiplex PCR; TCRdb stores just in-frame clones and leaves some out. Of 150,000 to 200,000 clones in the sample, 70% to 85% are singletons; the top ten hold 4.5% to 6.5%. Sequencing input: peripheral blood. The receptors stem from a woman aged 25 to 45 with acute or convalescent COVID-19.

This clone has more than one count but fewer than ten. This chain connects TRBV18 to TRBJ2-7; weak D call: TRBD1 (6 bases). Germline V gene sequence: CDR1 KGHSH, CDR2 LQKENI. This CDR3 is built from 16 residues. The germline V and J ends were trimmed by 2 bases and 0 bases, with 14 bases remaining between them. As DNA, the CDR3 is TGTGCCAGCTCACCAGTTCTAGGACAGAGCTCCTACGAGCAGTACTTC. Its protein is CASSPVLGQSSYEQYF.

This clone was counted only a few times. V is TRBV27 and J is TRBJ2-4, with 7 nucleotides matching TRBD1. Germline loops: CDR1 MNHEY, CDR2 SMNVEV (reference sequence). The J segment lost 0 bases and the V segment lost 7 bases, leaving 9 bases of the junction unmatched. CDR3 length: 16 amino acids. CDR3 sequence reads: CASTTGQALAKNIQYF. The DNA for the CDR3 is TGTGCCAGCACTACCGGACAGGCTCTAGCCAAAAACATTCAGTACTTC.

Written as DNA, the CDR3 is TGTGCCAGCAGTCCACAATGGGGAGGCGTCGCCAAAAACATTCAGTACTTC. Its protein is CASSPQWGGVAKNIQYF. The chain links TRBV27 to TRBJ2-4; tentative D call: TRBD2 (6 bases). The germline V gene has CDR1 MNHEY and CDR2 SMNVEV (reference sequence). CDR3 length: 17 residues. V was cut by 5 bases and J by 1 base, with 18 bases left in between.

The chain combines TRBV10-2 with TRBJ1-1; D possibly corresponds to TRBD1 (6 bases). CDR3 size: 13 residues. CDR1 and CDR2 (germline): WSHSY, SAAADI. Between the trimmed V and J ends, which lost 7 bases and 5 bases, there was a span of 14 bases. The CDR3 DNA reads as TGCGCCAGCATGAAGGGGGTAGGAACTGAAGCTTTCTTT. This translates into CASMKGVGTEAFF.

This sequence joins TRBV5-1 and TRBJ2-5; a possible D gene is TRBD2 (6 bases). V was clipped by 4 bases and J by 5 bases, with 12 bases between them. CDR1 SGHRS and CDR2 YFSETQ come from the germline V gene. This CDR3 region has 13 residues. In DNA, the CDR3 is TGCGCCAGCAGCCACGGACTATCGGAGACCCAGTACTTC. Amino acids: CASSHGLSETQYF.

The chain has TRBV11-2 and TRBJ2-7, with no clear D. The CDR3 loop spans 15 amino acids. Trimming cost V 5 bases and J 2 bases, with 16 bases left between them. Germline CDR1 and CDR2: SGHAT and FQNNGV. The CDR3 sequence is CASSLPPRVTYEQYF. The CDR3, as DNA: TGTGCCAGCAGCCTACCTCCCCGGGTGACCTACGAGCAGTACTTC.

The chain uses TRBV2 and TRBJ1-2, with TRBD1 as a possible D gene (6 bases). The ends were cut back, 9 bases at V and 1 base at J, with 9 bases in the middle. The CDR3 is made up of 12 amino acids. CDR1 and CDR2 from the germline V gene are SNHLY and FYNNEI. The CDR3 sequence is CASTGNNYGYTF. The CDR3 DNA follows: TGTGCCAGTACAGGGAATAACTATGGCTACACCTTC. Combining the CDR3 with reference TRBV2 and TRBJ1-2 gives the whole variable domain EPEVTQTPSHQVTQMGQEVILRCVPISNHLYFYWYRQILGQKVEFLVSFYNNEISEKSEIFDDQFSVERPDGSNFTLKIRSTKLEDSAMYFCASTGNNYGYTFGSGTRLTVV.

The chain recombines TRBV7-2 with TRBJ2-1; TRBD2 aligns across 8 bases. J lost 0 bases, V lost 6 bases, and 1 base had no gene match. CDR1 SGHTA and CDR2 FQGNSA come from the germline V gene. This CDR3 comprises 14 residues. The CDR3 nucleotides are TGTGCCAGCAGTAGCGGGACCTCCTACAATGAGCAGTTCTTC. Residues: CASSSGTSYNEQFF.

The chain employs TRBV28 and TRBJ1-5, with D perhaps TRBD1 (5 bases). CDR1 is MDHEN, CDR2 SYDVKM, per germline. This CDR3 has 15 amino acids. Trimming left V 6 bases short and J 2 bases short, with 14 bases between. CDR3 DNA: TGTGCCAGCAGCTCTCCTCCCAGGGGCAATCAGCCCCAGCATTTT. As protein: CASSSPPRGNQPQHF. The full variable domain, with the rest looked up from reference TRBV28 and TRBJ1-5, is DVKVTQSSRYLVKRTGEKVFLECVQDMDHENMFWYRQDPGLGLRLIYFSYDVKMKEKGDIPEGYSVSREKKERFSLILESASTNQTSMYLCASSSPPRGNQPQHFGDGTRLSIL.

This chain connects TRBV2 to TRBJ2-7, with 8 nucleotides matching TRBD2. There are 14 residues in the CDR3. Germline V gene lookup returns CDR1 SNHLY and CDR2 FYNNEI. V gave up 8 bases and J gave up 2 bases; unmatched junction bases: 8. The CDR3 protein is CASSGRGGTYEQYF. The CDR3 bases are TGTGCCAGCTCGGGTCGGGGGGGGACCTACGAGCAGTACTTC.

The CDR3 DNA sequence: TGTGCCAGCAGCCCTGCAGGCATGAACACTGAAGCTTTCTTT. It codes for CASSPAGMNTEAFF. The genes are TRBV28 and TRBJ1-1; unclear D gene. The V end lost 6 bases, the J end lost 0 bases, and 11 bases lay between the germline ends. The length of the CDR3 is 14 residues. Germline CDR1 reads MDHEN; CDR2 reads SYDVKM.

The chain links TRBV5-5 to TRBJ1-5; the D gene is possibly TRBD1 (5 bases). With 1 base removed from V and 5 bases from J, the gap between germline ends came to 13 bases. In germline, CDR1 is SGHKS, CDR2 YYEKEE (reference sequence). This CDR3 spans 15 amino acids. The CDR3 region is CASSLRDSYHQPQHF. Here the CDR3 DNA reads TGTGCCAGCAGCTTGAGGGACTCGTATCATCAGCCCCAGCATTTT. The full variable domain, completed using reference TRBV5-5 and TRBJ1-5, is DAGVTQSPTHLIKTRGQQVTLRCSPISGHKSVSWYQQVLGQGPQFIFQYYEKEERGRGNFPDRFSARQFPNYSSELNVNALLLGDSALYLCASSLRDSYHQPQHFGDGTRLSIL.

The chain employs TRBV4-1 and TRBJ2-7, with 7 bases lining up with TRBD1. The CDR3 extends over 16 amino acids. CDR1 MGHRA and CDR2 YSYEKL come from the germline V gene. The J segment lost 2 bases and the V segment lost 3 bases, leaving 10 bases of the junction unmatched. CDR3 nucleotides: TGCGCCAGCAGCCATATTGGGGGACAGAGGACCTACGAGCAGTACTTC. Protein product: CASSHIGGQRTYEQYF.

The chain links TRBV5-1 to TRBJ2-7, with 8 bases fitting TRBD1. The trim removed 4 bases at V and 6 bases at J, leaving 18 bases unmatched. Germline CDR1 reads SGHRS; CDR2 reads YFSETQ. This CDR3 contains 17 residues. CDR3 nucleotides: TGCGCCAGCAGCCCGATCCCCCAGGAGACAGGGGTTTCCGAGCAGTACTTC. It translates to CASSPIPQETGVSEQYF.

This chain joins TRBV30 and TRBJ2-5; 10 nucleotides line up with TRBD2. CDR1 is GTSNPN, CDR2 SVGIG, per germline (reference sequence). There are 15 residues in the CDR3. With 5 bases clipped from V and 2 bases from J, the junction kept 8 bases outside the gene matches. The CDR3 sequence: CAWVGLAAGQETQYF. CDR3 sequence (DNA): TGTGCCTGGGTCGGACTAGCGGCGGGGCAAGAGACCCAGTACTTC.

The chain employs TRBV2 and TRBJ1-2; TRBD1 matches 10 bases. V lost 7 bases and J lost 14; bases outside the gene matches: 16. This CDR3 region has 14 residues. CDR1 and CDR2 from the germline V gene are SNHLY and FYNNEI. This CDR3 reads CASTRDRGPLIRTF. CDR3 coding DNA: TGTGCCAGCACTAGGGACAGGGGCCCACTAATTAGGACCTTC.

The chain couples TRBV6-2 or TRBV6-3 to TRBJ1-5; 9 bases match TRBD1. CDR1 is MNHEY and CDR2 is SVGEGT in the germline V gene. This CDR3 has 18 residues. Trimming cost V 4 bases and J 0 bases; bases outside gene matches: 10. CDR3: CASSWASTGGGSNQPQHF. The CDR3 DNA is TGTGCCAGCAGTTGGGCAAGCACAGGGGGCGGTAGCAATCAGCCCCAGCATTTT.

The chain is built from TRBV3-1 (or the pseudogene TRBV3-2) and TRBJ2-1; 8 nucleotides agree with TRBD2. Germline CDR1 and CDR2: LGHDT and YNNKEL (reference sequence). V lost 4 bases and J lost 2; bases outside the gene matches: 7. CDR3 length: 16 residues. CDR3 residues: CASSRAGLEAYNEQFF. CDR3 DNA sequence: TGTGCCAGCAGCCGCGCGGGACTAGAGGCCTACAATGAGCAGTTCTTC.

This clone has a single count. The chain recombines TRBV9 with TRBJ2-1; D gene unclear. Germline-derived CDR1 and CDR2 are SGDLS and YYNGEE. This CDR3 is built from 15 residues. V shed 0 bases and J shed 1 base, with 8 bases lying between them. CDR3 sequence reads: CASSVAATSYNEQFF. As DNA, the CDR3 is TGTGCCAGCAGCGTAGCAGCGACTTCCTACAATGAGCAGTTCTTC.

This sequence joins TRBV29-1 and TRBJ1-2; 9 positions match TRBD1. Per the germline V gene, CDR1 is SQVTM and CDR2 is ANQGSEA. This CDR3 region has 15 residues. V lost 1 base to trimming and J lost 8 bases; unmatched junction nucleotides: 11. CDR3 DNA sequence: TGCAGCGTTGAAGGTGGGACAGGGCAAGGAACGGGCTACACCTTC. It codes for CSVEGGTGQGTGYTF.

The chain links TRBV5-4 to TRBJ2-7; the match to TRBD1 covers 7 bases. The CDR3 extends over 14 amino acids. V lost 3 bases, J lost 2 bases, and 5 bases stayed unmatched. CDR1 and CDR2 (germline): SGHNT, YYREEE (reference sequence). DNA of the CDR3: TGTGCCAGCAGCTCCCGGACAGGAACCTACGAGCAGTACTTC. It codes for CASSSRTGTYEQYF. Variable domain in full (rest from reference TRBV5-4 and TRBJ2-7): ETGVTQSPTHLIKTRGQQVTLRCSSQSGHNTVSWYQQALGQGPQFIFQYYREEENGRGNFPPRFSGLQFPNYSSELNVNALELDDSALYLCASSSRTGTYEQYFGPGTRLTVT.

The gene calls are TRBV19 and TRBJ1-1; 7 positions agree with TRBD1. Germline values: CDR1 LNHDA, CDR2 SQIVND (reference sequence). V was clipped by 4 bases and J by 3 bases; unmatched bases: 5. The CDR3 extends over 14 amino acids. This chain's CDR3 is CASSKTGFDTEAFF. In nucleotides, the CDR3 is TGTGCCAGTAGTAAGACAGGGTTCGACACTGAAGCTTTCTTT.

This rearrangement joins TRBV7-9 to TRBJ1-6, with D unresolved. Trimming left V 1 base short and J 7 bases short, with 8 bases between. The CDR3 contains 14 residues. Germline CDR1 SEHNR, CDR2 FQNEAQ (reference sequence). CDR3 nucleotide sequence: TGTGCCAGCAGCTTAGACCCCCTAAATTCACCCCTCCACTTT. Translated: CASSLDPLNSPLHF.

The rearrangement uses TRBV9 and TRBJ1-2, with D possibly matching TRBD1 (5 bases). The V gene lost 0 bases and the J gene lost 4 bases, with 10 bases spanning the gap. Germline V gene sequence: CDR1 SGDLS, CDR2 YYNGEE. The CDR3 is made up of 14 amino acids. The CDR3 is CASSVGTISYGYTF. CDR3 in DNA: TGTGCCAGCAGCGTAGGGACAATCAGCTATGGCTACACCTTC.

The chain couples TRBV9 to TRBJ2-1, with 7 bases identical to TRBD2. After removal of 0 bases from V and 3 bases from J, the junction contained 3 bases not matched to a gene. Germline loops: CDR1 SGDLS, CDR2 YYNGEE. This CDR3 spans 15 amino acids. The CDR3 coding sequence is TGTGCCAGCAGCGTAGTTGGCGGGGGCTACAATGAGCAGTTCTTC. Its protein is CASSVVGGGYNEQFF.

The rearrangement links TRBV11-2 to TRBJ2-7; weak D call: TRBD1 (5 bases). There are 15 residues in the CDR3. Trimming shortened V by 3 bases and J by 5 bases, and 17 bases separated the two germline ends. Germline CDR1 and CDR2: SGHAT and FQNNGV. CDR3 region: CASSLRLWGEDEQYF. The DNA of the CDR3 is TGTGCCAGCAGCTTGCGGTTATGGGGCGAAGACGAGCAGTACTTC.

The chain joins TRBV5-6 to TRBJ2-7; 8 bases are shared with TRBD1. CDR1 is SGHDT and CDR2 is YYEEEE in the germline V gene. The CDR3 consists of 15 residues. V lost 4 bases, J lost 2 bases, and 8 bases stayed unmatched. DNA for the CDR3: TGTGCCAGCAGCGGTACAGGGGGGAGTGCCTACGAGCAGTACTTC. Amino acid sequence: CASSGTGGSAYEQYF.